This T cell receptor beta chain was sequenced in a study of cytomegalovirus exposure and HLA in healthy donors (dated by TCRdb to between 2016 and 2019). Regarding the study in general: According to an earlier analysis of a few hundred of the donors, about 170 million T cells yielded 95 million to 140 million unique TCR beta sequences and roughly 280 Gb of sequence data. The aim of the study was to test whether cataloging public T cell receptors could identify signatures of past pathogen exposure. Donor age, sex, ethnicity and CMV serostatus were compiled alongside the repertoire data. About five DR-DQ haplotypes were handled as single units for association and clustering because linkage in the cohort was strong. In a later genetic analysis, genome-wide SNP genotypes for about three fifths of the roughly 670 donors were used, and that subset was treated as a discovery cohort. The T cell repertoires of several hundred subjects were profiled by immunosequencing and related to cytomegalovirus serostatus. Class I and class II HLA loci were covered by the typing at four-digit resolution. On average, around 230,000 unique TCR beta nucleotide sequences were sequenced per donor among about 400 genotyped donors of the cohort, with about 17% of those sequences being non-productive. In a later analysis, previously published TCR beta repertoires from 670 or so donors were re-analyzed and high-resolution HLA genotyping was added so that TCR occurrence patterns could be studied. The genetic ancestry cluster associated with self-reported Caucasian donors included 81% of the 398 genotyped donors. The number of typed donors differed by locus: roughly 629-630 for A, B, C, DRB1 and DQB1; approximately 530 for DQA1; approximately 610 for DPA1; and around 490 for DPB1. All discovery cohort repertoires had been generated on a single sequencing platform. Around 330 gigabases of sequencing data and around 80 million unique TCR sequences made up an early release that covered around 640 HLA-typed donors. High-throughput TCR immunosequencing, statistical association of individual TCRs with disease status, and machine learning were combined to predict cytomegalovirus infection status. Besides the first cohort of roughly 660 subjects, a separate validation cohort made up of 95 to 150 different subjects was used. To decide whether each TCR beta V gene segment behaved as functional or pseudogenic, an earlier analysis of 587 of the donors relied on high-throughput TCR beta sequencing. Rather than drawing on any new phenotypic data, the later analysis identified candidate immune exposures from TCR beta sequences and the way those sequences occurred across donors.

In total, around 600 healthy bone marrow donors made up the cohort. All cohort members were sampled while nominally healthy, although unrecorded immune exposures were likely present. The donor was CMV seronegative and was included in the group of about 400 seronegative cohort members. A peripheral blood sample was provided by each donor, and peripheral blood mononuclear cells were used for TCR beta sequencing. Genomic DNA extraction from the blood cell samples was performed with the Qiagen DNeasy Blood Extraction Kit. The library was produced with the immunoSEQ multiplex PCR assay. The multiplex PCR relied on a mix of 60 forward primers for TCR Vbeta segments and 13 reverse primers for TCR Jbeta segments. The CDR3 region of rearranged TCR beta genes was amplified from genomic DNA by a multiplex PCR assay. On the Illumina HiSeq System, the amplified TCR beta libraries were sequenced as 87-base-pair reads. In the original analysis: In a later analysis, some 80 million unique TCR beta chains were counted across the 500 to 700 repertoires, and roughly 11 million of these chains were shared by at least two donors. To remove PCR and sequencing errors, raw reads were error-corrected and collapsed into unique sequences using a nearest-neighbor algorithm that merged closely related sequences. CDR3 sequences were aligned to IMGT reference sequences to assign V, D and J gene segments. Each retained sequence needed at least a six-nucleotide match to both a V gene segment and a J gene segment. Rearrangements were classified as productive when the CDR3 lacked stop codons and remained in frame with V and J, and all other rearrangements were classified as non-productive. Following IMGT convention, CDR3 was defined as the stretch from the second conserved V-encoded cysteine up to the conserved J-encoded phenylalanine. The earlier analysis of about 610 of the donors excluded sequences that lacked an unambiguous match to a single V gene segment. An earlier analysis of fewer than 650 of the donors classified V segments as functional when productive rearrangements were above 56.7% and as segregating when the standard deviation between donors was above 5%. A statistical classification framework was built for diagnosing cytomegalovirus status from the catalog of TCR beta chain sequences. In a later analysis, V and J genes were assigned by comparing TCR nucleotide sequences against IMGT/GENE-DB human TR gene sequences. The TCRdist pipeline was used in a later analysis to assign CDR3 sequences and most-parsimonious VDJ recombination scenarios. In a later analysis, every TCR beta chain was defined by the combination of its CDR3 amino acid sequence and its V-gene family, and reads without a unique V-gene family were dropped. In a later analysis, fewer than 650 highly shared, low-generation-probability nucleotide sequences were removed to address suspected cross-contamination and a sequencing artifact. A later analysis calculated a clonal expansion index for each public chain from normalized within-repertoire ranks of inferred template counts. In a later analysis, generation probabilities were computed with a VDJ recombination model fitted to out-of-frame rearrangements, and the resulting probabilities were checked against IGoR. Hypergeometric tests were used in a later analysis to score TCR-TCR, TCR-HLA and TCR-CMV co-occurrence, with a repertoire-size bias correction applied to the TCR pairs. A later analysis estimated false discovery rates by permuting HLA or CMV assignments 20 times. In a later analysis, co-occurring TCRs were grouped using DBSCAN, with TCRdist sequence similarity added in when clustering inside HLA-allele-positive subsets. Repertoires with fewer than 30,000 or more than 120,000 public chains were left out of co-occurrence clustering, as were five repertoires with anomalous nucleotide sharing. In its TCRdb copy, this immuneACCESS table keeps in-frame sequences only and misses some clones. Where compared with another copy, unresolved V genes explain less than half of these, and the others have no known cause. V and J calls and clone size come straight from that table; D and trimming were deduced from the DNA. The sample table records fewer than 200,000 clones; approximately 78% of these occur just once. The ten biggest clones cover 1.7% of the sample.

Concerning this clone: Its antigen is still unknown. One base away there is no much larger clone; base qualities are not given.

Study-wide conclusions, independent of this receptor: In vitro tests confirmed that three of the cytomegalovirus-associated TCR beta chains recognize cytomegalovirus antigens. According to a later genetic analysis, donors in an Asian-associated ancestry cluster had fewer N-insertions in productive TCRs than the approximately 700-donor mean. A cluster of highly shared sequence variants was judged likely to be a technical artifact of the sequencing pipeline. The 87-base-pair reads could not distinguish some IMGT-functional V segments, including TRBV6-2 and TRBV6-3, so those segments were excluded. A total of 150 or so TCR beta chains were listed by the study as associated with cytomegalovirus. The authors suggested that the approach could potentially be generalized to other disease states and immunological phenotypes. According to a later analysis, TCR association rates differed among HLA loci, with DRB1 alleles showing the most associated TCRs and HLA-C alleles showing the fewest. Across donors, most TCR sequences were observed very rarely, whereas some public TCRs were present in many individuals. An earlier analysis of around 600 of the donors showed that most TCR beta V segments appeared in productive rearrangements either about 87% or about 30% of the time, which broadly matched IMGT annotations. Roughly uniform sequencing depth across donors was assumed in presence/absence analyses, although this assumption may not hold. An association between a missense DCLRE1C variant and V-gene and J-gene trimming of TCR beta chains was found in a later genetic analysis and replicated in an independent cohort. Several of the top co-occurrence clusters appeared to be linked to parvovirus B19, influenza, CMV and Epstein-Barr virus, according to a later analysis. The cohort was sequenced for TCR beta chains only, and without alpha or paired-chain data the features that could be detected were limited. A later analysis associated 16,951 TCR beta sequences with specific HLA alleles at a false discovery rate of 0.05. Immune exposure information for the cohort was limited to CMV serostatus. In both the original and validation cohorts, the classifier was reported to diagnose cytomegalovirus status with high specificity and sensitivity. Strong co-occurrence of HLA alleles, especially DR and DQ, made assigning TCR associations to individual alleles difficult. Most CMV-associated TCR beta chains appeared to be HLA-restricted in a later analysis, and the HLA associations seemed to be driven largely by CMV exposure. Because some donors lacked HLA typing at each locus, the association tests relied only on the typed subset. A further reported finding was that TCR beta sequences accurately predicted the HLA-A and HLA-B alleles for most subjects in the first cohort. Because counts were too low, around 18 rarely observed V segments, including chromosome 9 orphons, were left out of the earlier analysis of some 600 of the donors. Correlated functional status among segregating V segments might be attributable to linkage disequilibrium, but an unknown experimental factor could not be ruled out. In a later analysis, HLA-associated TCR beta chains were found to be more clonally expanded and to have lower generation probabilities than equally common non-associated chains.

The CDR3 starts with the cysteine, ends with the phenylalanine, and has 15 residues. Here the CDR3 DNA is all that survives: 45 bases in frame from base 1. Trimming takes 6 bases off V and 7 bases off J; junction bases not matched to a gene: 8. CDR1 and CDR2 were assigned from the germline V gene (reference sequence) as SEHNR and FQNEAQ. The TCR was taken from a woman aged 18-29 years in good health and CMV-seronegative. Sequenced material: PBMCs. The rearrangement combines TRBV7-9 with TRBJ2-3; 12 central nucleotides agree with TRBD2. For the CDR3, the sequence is CASSLTSGRENTQYF. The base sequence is TGTGCCAGCAGTTTGACTAGCGGGAGAGAAAATACGCAGTATTTT.